Listed below are T cell receptor beta chains from one sample, sequenced in a study of T cells in Graves' hyperthyroidism and ophthalmopathy. One entry per CDR3 protein, called by TCRdb with MiXCR from the multiplex PCR reads. The table lists 700,000 to 850,000 distinct CDR3 sequences, over 35% of them singletons. The specimen was blood. Receptors were obtained from a woman aged 40 to 50 with Graves' hyperthyroidism. Both conserved end residues are part of each CDR3. Each record gives: J gene, clone size, D gene, V gene, CDR3 DNA, CDR3 protein. D genes are given only for firm matches. A row's size may be missing; if present it is once, few, many or a size class.

TRBJ2-5	NA	NA	TRBV7-2	TGTGCCAGCAGCGCCTGGGGACAAGAGACCCAGTACTTC	CASSAWGQETQYF
TRBJ2-3	NA	TRBD1	TRBV20-1	TGCAGTGCTAGAGGAGGCAGGGGGACAGATACGCAGTATTTT	CSARGGRGTDTQYF
TRBJ1-1	many	NA	TRBV28	TGTGCCAGCAGCTTGCTTCAGAACACTGAAGCTTTCTTT	CASSLLQNTEAFF
TRBJ1-2	NA	TRBD1	TRBV7-3	TGTGCCAGCAGCTTAACGGAGGGGGCCGGCGGCTACACCTTC	CASSLTEGAGGYTF
TRBJ2-5	few	NA	TRBV12-3/TRBV12-4	TGTGCCAGCAGTTTTACAGACCGAGAGACCCAGTACTTC	CASSFTDRETQYF
TRBJ1-2	many	NA	TRBV12-3/TRBV12-4	TGTGCCAGCAGTTTGGAGCTCCGCGGCTACACCTTC	CASSLELRGYTF
TRBJ1-5	few	NA	TRBV4-1	TGCGCCAGCAGCCAAGACGGAGGGGTTAATCAGCCCCAGCATTTT	CASSQDGGVNQPQHF
TRBJ1-4	NA	TRBD1	TRBV9	TGTGCCAGCAGCGTAACAGGGGGTCCTAATGAAAAACTGTTTTTT	CASSVTGGPNEKLFF
TRBJ2-2	many	NA	TRBV15	TGTGCCACCAGCAGAGATCTAGGGACCGGGGAGCTGTTTTTT	CATSRDLGTGELFF
TRBJ2-2	once	NA	TRBV19	TGTGCCAGCAGTCTACAGGGTGCAATGCTAACCGGGGAGCTGTTTTTT	CASSLQGAMLTGELFF
TRBJ2-5	NA	NA	TRBV9	TGTGCCAGCACCGGTGGTGGGGGAGGCGAGACCCAGTACTTC	CASTGGGGGETQYF
TRBJ1-5	many	NA	TRBV19	TGTGCCAGTAGTTCCCACAACCGGAGTCAGCCCCAGCATTTT	CASSSHNRSQPQHF
TRBJ1-1	many	TRBD1	TRBV7-9	TGTGCCAGCAGCCGATCCGGGACAGGGGACAACACTGAAGCTTTCTTT	CASSRSGTGDNTEAFF
TRBJ2-2	NA	NA	TRBV10-3	TGTGCCATCAGTGCTACTGATACAGGGACCGGGGAGCTGTTTTTT	CAISATDTGTGELFF
TRBJ1-3	once	NA	TRBV7-9	TGTGCCAGCAGCCCCCGGGGGCCCTACTCTGGAAACACCATATATTTT	CASSPRGPYSGNTIYF
TRBJ1-6	once	NA	TRBV14	TGTGCCAGCAGGACACAGACAGAACTAAATTCACCCCTCCACTTT	CASRTQTELNSPLHF
TRBJ2-2	NA	NA	TRBV5-1	TGCGCCAGCAGCAGGGGGGAGAGCACCGGGGAGCTGTTTTTT	CASSRGESTGELFF
TRBJ1-2	many	NA	TRBV12-3/TRBV12-4	TGTGCCAGCAGTTCTCAAGGAGGCTACACCTTC	CASSSQGGYTF
TRBJ1-6	NA	TRBD1	TRBV5-1	TGCGCCAGCAGCGAACAGGGGGGGTTTTCACCCCTCCACTTT	CASSEQGGFSPLHF
TRBJ1-1	many	NA	TRBV10-3	TGTGCCATCAGGGGGAACACTGAAGCTTTCTTT	CAIRGNTEAFF
TRBJ2-5	few	NA	TRBV13	TGTGCCAGCAGCTTATACTTGGGGAGCTACCAAGAGACCCAGTACTTC	CASSLYLGSYQETQYF
TRBJ2-5	few	TRBD2	TRBV7-9	TGTGCCAGCAGCTTGAGGACTAGCGGGGGGGCGACGAAGACCCAGTACTTC	CASSLRTSGGATKTQYF
TRBJ2-7	few	TRBD2	TRBV5-5	TGTGCCAGCAGCAACCTAGCGGGAGGTTCGGAGCAGTACTTC	CASSNLAGGSEQYF
TRBJ1-3	few	NA	TRBV6-1	TGTGCCAGCAAGATAAGACAGCTATCAACTTCTTTCTCTGGAAACACCATATATTTT	CASKIRQLSTSFSGNTIYF
TRBJ2-2	NA	TRBD1	TRBV10-3	TGTGCCAGCAGGACACAGGGGTCTGGCGCCGGGGAGCTGTTTTTT	CASRTQGSGAGELFF
TRBJ1-3	NA	NA	TRBV20-1	TGCAGTGCTAGAGATAGGACTAGCGGGGGTTCGAACACCATATATTTT	CSARDRTSGGSNTIYF
TRBJ1-1	many	NA	TRBV19	TGTGCCAGTAGTTCGAGGGCGGGGGCGACTGAAGCTTTCTTT	CASSSRAGATEAFF
TRBJ2-7	NA	TRBD1	TRBV2	TGTGCCAGCAGTTACGGGGACAGGGGGCGCGGGGACGAGCAGTACTTC	CASSYGDRGRGDEQYF
TRBJ1-3	NA	NA	TRBV10-3	TGTGCCAGCAGTTACTCGTTTTTGCCAGGGAGGAACACCATATATTTT	CASSYSFLPGRNTIYF
TRBJ1-1	NA	TRBD1	TRBV19	TGTGCCAGTAGTTCCTACGGGACAGGGGTGACTGAAGCTTTCTTT	CASSSYGTGVTEAFF
TRBJ2-7	few	NA	TRBV6-5	TGTGCCAGCAGTTTATCGGGGAACGTCTACGAGCAGTACTTC	CASSLSGNVYEQYF
TRBJ2-7	many	NA	TRBV2	TGTGCCAGCAGCGAGCTTGAGTGGGGGACCTACTCCTACGAGCAGTACTTC	CASSELEWGTYSYEQYF
TRBJ2-7	few	NA	TRBV7-8	TGTGCCAGCAGTCCCCCGACGGGGTCCACCTACGAGCAGTACTTC	CASSPPTGSTYEQYF
TRBJ2-7	many	TRBD2	TRBV7-9	TGTGCCAGCAGCCTACTACTAGCGGGAGGTTCCTACGAGCAGTACTTC	CASSLLLAGGSYEQYF
TRBJ1-2	many	NA	TRBV25-1	TGTGCCAGCAGTTCTATCAGAAGGCCCGTCTGCTATGGCTACACCTTC	CASSSIRRPVCYGYTF
TRBJ2-7	NA	NA	TRBV5-8	TGTGCCAGCAGCTTGTTGGGGGCAGAAGAGCAGTACTTC	CASSLLGAEEQYF
TRBJ1-2	few	TRBD1	TRBV5-1	TGCGCCAGCAGCTCGAAGACAGGGGTGTATGGCTACACCTTC	CASSSKTGVYGYTF
TRBJ1-4	many	NA	TRBV29-1	TGCAGCGTTGAAAGCGGAACTAATGAAAAACTGTTTTTT	CSVESGTNEKLFF